One and the same sample provided the 27 T cell receptor beta chains below, sequenced in a study of beta chain features in type 1 diabetes. The investigators reverse transcribed all of the isolated RNA, so they sequenced expressed TCRB transcripts. Sequencing used immunoSEQ multiplex PCR; TCRdb keeps in-frame clones, though not all of them. Of roughly 300,000 clones listed, roughly 8% were seen once; the top ten hold less than 0.45%. Material for sequencing was central memory CD4+ T cells from blood. The receptors were sampled from a woman aged 18-30 years in good health.

V and J are TRBV6-6 and TRBJ2-1, with a possible D match to TRBD1 (5 bases). Germline V CDR1 and CDR2: MNHNY, SVGAGI (reference sequence). This CDR3 contains 13 residues. V was cut by 6 bases and J by 10 bases, with 16 bases left in between. The CDR3 DNA sequence: TGTGCCAGCAGGACGACAGTGCTTTACGAGCAGTTCTTC. Protein sequence: CASRTTVLYEQFF.

This clone was detected only a few times. The gene calls are TRBV28 and TRBJ1-2, with TRBD1 matching over 8 bases. Germline CDR1 MDHEN, CDR2 SYDVKM. The CDR3 length is 12 residues. V was clipped by 5 bases and J by 8 bases; unmatched bases: 4. Written as DNA, the CDR3 is TGTGCCAGCAGTGACAGGGGATGGGGCTACACCTTC. It translates to CASSDRGWGYTF.

The chain is built from TRBV6-6 and TRBJ2-7; 11 nucleotides line up with TRBD2. Germline CDR1 reads MNHNY; CDR2 reads SVGAGI (reference sequence). V lost 10 bases, J lost 3 bases, and 11 bases stayed unmatched. The CDR3 extends over 15 amino acids. The CDR3 region has the DNA TGTGCCACCATGAGAGGGACTAGCGGAATCTACGAGCAGTACTTC. It yields the protein CATMRGTSGIYEQYF.

This sequence joins TRBV6-1 and TRBJ1-2; no definite D call. The germline V gene encodes CDR1 MNHNS and CDR2 SASEGT. The V end lost 3 bases, the J end lost 8 bases, and 10 bases lay between the germline ends. The CDR3 is made up of 12 amino acids. This CDR3 is CASSEWTYGYTF. As DNA, the CDR3 is TGTGCCAGCAGTGAGTGGACCTACGGCTACACCTTC.

This clone was seen a handful of times. The gene calls are TRBV28 and TRBJ2-7, with 8 bases identical to TRBD1. The V segment lost 10 bases and the J segment 4 bases; nucleotides outside the gene matches: 9. The length of the CDR3 is 13 residues. Germline CDR1 reads MDHEN; CDR2 reads SYDVKM. CDR3 DNA sequence: TGTGCCACAAGGACAGGACAGGGATACGAGCAGTACTTC. Its protein is CATRTGQGYEQYF. Full variable domain (missing parts from reference TRBV28 and TRBJ2-7): DVKVTQSSRYLVKRTGEKVFLECVQDMDHENMFWYRQDPGLGLRLIYFSYDVKMKEKGDIPEGYSVSREKKERFSLILESASTNQTSMYLCATRTGQGYEQYFGPGTRLTVT.

The V call is TRBV29-1, the J call TRBJ2-1, with 7 positions matching TRBD2. After removal of 8 bases from V and 3 bases from J, the junction contained 10 bases not matched to a gene. From germline, CDR1 is SQVTM and CDR2 ANQGSEA. The CDR3 runs 14 residues. CDR3 DNA: TGCAGCCCCATAACGTTAGCGGGCTACAATGAGCAGTTCTTC. This translates into CSPITLAGYNEQFF.

This clone showed up just a few times. The V gene is TRBV5-1, the J gene TRBJ2-1; 8 bases map to TRBD1. V was pared by 0 bases and J by 3 bases, with 2 bases of the junction left unmatched. CDR1 SGHRS and CDR2 YFSETQ come from the germline V gene. The length of the CDR3 is 15 residues. The CDR3 spells CASSLDRGIYNEQFF. In DNA form, the CDR3 reads TGCGCCAGCAGCTTGGACAGGGGGATCTACAATGAGCAGTTCTTC.

This clone was detected many times. Other DNA sequences from this sample encode an identical CDR3 as well. J is TRBJ2-5 and V is TRBV7-9; D might be TRBD1 (5 bases). Germline CDR1 is SEHNR and CDR2 is FQNEAQ (reference sequence). The V end was cut by 0 bases, the J end by 4 bases, with 9 bases between. The CDR3 runs 14 residues. The CDR3, as DNA: TGTGCCAGCAGCTTAGCCCAGGGAAGAGAGACCCAGTACTTC. Encoded protein: CASSLAQGRETQYF. Drawing the rest from reference TRBV7-9 and TRBJ2-5, the complete variable domain is DTGVSQNPRHKITKRGQNVTFRCDPISEHNRLYWYRQTLGQGPEFLTYFQNEAQLEKSRLLSDRFSAERPKGSFSTLEIQRTEQGDSAMYLCASSLAQGRETQYFGPGTRLLVL.

This clone showed up many times. This same CDR3 is encoded by further DNA sequences in the sample. The chain carries TRBV28 and TRBJ2-7; no firm D call. The V gene's germline CDR1 is MDHEN and CDR2 SYDVKM. V was clipped by 2 bases and J by 4 bases, with 3 bases between them. The CDR3 is made up of 11 amino acids. The CDR3 spells CASSLRYEQYF. The CDR3 DNA is TGTGCCAGCAGTTTAAGGTACGAGCAGTACTTC. Together with reference TRBV28 and TRBJ2-7, the CDR3 gives the full variable domain: DVKVTQSSRYLVKRTGEKVFLECVQDMDHENMFWYRQDPGLGLRLIYFSYDVKMKEKGDIPEGYSVSREKKERFSLILESASTNQTSMYLCASSLRYEQYFGPGTRLTVT.

This clone was detected only a few times. The rearrangement uses TRBV7-9 and TRBJ2-5; D may be TRBD1 or TRBD2 (5 bases each). In germline, CDR1 is SEHNR, CDR2 FQNEAQ (reference sequence). V shed 1 base and J shed 0 bases, with 9 bases lying between them. The CDR3 sequence is 15 residues long. The DNA of the CDR3 is TGTGCCAGCAGCTTAGGGGGACGCCACCAAGAGACCCAGTACTTC. This gives the protein CASSLGGRHQETQYF.

The V and J genes are TRBV5-1 and TRBJ2-7; D possibly corresponds to TRBD1 (5 bases). Germline CDR1 and CDR2: SGHRS and YFSETQ. V lost 4 bases and J 6 bases, leaving 14 bases between the germline ends. CDR3 length: 13 amino acids. CDR3 sequence reads: CASSGNTGGEQYF. Written as DNA, the CDR3 is TGCGCCAGCAGCGGAAATACAGGCGGCGAGCAGTACTTC.

The rearrangement links TRBV29-1 to TRBJ2-3; the D gene is possibly TRBD2 (6 bases). There are 14 residues in the CDR3. The V end lost 5 bases, the J end lost 2 bases, and 14 bases lay between the germline ends. The germline V gene encodes CDR1 SQVTM and CDR2 ANQGSEA. CDR3 region: CSVFGAGYTDTQYF. Written as DNA, the CDR3 is TGCAGCGTTTTCGGGGCGGGATACACAGATACGCAGTATTTT.

The genes are TRBV2 and TRBJ2-5; a weak D match, TRBD2 (6 bases). V was trimmed by 10 bases and J by 2 bases, leaving 17 bases between them. Germline lookup yields CDR1 SNHLY and CDR2 FYNNEI. The CDR3 contains 14 residues. This chain's CDR3 is CATNSRERQETQYF. CDR3 in DNA: TGTGCCACCAACAGCCGGGAGCGTCAAGAGACCCAGTACTTC.

This clone was recorded many times. This chain connects TRBV7-9 to TRBJ2-1; the D gene is possibly TRBD2 (6 bases). CDR1 and CDR2 (germline): SEHNR, FQNEAQ (reference sequence). Deletions cut 5 bases from V and 4 bases from J, with 15 bases between. The CDR3 extends over 15 amino acids. CDR3 region: CASSPAASEYNEQFF. CDR3 in DNA: TGTGCCAGCAGCCCAGCGGCTAGCGAATACAATGAGCAGTTCTTC.

The CDR3 bases are TGTGCCAGTAGTATGGTGACTATCAATGAGCAGTTCTTC. Protein product: CASSMVTINEQFF. The rearrangement links TRBV19 to TRBJ2-1, with D possibly being TRBD2 (5 bases). The V end was cut by 3 bases, the J end by 6 bases, with 9 bases between. This CDR3 region has 13 residues. From germline, CDR1 is LNHDA and CDR2 SQIVND (reference sequence). The variable domain in full, with the rest retrieved from reference TRBV19 and TRBJ2-1, is DGGITQSPKYLFRKEGQNVTLSCEQNLNHDAMYWYRQDPGQGLRLIYYSQIVNDFQKGDIAEGYSVSREKKESFPLTVTSAQKNPTAFYLCASSMVTINEQFFGPGTRLTVL.

This clone has at least ten counts. This chain uses TRBV7-2 with TRBJ1-2, with D unclear. This CDR3 region has 15 residues. CDR1 is SGHTA, CDR2 FQGNSA, per germline. Between the trimmed V and J ends, which lost 5 bases and 4 bases, there was a span of 17 bases. In DNA, the CDR3 is TGTGCCAGCAGCGTCGAGGTGTCGCGGGTCTATGGCTACACCTTC. The encoded protein is CASSVEVSRVYGYTF.

This clone was seen only a few times. The chain has TRBV5-4 and TRBJ1-2; 7 bases are a match to TRBD1. J was trimmed by 1 base and V by 5 bases; bases with no gene match: 17. This CDR3 is built from 18 residues. Germline CDR1 is SGHNT and CDR2 is YYREEE (reference sequence). DNA of the CDR3: TGTGCCAGCAGTCAGACAGGGCAGGGGAGTCCTATTAACTATGGCTACACCTTC. It codes for CASSQTGQGSPINYGYTF.

The DNA of the CDR3 is TGTGCCAGCATCCCATCGGGGTCGATGAACACTGAAGCTTTCTTT. The encoded protein is CASIPSGSMNTEAFF. The genes are TRBV7-9 and TRBJ1-1; D remains ambiguous. Trimming shortened V by 7 bases and J by 0 bases, and 15 bases separated the two germline ends. Germline CDR1 reads SEHNR; CDR2 reads FQNEAQ (reference sequence). CDR3 length equals 15 residues.

As regards this clone: A read error may be the cause here, since a much bigger clone is one base away. This chain connects TRBV11-2 to TRBJ2-7; D is uncertain. Trimming removed 4 bases at V and 3 bases at J, with 4 bases between. The CDR3 has 11 residues. Germline-derived CDR1 and CDR2 are SGHAT and FQNNGV. The CDR3 bases are TGTGCCAGCAGCTACAGCTACGAGCAGTACTTC. It translates to CASSYSYEQYF.

In this sample, this clone turned up a few times. The chain recombines TRBV7-2 with TRBJ2-1; possibly TRBD1 for D (5 bases). Trimming pared 5 bases from V and 10 bases from J, leaving 18 bases between. This CDR3 contains 14 residues. Per the germline V gene, CDR1 is SGHTA and CDR2 is FQGNSA. The CDR3 DNA is TGTGCCAGCAGCCCCCAACCTGGGGCGAGGGAGCAGTTCTTC. It specifies CASSPQPGAREQFF.

This clone was seen many times. The rearrangement joins TRBV5-6 to TRBJ2-7; 7 bases are a match to TRBD2. Germline V CDR1 and CDR2: SGHDT, YYEEEE. V trimming: 2 bases; J trimming: 6 bases; junction bases outside the gene matches: 5. The CDR3 totals 13 residues. The CDR3 loop is CASSFGRESEQYF. The CDR3 nucleotides are TGTGCCAGCAGCTTTGGGCGGGAGAGCGAGCAGTACTTC.

The chain uses TRBV4-1 and TRBJ1-3; maybe TRBD1 (5 bases). The germline CDR1 and CDR2 sequences are MGHRA and YSYEKL. V shed 5 bases and J shed 0 bases, with 20 bases lying between them. The CDR3 runs 18 residues. The chain's CDR3 is CASSSTSWGGSSGNTIYF. The DNA for the CDR3 is TGCGCCAGCAGCTCAACTTCTTGGGGCGGCAGCTCTGGAAACACCATATATTTT.

The chain joins TRBV2 to TRBJ2-3; 7 nucleotides agree with TRBD1. This CDR3 comprises 15 residues. From germline, CDR1 is SNHLY and CDR2 FYNNEI. Trimming cost V 4 bases and J 0 bases; bases outside gene matches: 4. The CDR3 DNA follows: TGTGCCAGCAGTGTCGACAGGGCTAGCACAGATACGCAGTATTTT. Residues: CASSVDRASTDTQYF.

The gene calls are TRBV6-6 and TRBJ1-5, with 8 bases identical to TRBD1. The CDR3 length is 14 residues. The trim removed 5 bases at V and 2 bases at J, leaving 2 bases unmatched. Germline V gene lookup returns CDR1 MNHNY and CDR2 SVGAGI (reference sequence). Here the CDR3 DNA reads TGTGCCAGCAGTAAGGGACAGGGCAATCAGCCCCAGCATTTT. Protein sequence: CASSKGQGNQPQHF.

This clone has a count of ten or more. This sequence joins TRBV2 and TRBJ2-1; possibly TRBD2 for D (7 bases). The germline gives CDR1 SNHLY, CDR2 FYNNEI. There are 13 residues in the CDR3. Trimming stripped 7 bases from V and 5 bases from J, with 12 bases between. The CDR3 DNA is TGTGCCAGCATGGGGGGGGCACACAATGAGCAGTTCTTC. Protein product: CASMGGAHNEQFF.

The gene calls are TRBV5-1 and TRBJ1-2; 8 bases fit TRBD1. Trimming cost V 4 bases and J 8 bases; bases outside gene matches: 22. The CDR3 has 18 amino acids. Per the germline V gene, CDR1 is SGHRS and CDR2 is YFSETQ. The DNA for the CDR3 is TGCGCCAGCAGCACTATCCAGGGGGCGCCAGGTACCGGTTCCGGCTACACCTTC. It codes for CASSTIQGAPGTGSGYTF.

This clone has just a few counts. CDR3 nucleotides: TGCGCCAGCAGCTTTATCGGCGGGGTGAACACTGAAGCTTTCTTT. It codes for CASSFIGGVNTEAFF. V and J are TRBV5-1 and TRBJ1-1, with D hard to call. Trimming pared 2 bases from V and 0 bases from J, leaving 11 bases between. The CDR3 has 15 residues. Looked up from germline, CDR1 is SGHRS and CDR2 is YFSETQ.